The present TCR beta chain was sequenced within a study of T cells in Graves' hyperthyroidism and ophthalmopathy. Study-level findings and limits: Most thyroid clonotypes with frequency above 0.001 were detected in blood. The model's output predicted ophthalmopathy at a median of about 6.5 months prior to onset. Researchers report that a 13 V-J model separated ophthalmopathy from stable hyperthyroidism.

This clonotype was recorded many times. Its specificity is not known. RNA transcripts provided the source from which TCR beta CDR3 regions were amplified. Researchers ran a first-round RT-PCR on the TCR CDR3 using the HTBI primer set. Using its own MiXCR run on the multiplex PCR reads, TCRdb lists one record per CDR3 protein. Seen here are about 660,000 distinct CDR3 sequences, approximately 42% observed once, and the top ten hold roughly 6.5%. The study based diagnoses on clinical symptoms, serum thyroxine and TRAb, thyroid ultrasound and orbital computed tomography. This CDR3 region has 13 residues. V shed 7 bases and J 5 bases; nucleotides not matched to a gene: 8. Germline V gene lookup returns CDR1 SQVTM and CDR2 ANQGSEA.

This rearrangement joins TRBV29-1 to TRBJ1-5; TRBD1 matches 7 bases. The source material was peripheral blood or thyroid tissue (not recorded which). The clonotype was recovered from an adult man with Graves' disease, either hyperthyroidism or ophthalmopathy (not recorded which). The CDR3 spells CSGLTGPDQPQHF. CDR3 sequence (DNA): TGCAGCGGCTTGACAGGGCCAGATCAGCCCCAGCATTTT.